This T cell receptor beta chain was observed in a study of blood T cell repertoires in COVID-19. Study background: Acute-phase and convalescent COVID-19 samples originated in the United States, Italy and Spain.

In the study's own analysis: From reference gene primer amplification, estimates of nucleated cell counts were derived. Generated by immunoSEQ multiplex PCR, the TCRdb table keeps only in-frame clones and is missing some. V and J calls plus clone size are reproduced from that table; the DNA served to infer D and trimming. The data contain about 90,000 clones, around 89% of them singletons. V lost 3 bases and J 2 bases, leaving 14 bases between the germline ends. The CDR3 length is 15 residues. Germline V CDR1 and CDR2: MNHNS, SASEGT. The material sequenced was peripheral blood. This TCR was recovered from a man aged 45-65 years with COVID-19, enrolled during active disease. This chain connects TRBV6-1 to TRBJ2-7; TRBD2 might be the D (6 bases). CDR3: CASSDRDGLTYEQYF. Written as DNA, the CDR3 is TGTGCCAGCAGTGACCGGGACGGACTAACCTACGAGCAGTACTTC.